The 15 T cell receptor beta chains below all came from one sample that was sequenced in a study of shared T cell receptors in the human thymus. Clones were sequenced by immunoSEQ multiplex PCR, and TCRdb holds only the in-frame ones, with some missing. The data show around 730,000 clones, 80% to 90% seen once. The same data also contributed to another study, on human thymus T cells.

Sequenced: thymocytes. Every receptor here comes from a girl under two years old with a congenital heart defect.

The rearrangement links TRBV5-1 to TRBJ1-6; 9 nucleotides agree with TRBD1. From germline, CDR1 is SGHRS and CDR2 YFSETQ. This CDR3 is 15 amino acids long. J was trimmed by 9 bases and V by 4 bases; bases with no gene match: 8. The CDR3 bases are TGCGCCAGCAGCATCCTACAGGGGGCATCTTCACCCCTCCACTTT. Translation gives CASSILQGASSPLHF.

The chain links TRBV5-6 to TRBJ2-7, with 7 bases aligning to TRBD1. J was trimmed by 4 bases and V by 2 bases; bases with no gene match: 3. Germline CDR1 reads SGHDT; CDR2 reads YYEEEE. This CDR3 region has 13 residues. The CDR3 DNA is TGTGCCAGCAGCTTCGGCAGGGGGTACGAGCAGTACTTC. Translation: CASSFGRGYEQYF.

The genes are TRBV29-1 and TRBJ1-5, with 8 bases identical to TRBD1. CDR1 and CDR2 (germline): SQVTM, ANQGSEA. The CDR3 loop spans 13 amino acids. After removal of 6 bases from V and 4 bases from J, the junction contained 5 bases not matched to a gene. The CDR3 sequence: CSVVQGENQPQHF. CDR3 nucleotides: TGCAGCGTAGTACAGGGGGAAAATCAGCCCCAGCATTTT. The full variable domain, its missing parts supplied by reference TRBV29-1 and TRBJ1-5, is SAVISQKPSRDICQRGTSLTIQCQVDSQVTMMFWYRQQPGQSLTLIATANQGSEATYESGFVIDKFPISRPNLTFSTLTVSNMSPEDSSIYLCSVVQGENQPQHFGDGTRLSIL.

CDR3 coding DNA: TGTGCCAGCTCACCACAGGCAAAAGGGAGGGTCGAGCAGTACTTC. It specifies CASSPQAKGRVEQYF. V is TRBV18 and J is TRBJ2-7; the match to TRBD2 covers 7 bases. The length of the CDR3 is 15 residues. Germline assignment: CDR1 KGHSH and CDR2 LQKENI. The trim removed 1 base at V and 6 bases at J, leaving 9 bases unmatched.

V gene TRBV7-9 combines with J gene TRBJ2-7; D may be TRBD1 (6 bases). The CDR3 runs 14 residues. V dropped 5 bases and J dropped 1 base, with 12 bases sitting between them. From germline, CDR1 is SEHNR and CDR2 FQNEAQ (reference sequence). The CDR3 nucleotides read TGTGCCAGCAGCACACAGGGATTTTCCTACGAGCAGTACTTC. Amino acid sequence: CASSTQGFSYEQYF.

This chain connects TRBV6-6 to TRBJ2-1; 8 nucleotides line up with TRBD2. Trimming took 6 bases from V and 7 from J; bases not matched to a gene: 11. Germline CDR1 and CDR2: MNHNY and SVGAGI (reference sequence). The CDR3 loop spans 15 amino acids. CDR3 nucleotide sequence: TGTGCCAGCAGAAAGGGACTAGGACTCGGGAATGAGCAGTTCTTC. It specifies CASRKGLGLGNEQFF.

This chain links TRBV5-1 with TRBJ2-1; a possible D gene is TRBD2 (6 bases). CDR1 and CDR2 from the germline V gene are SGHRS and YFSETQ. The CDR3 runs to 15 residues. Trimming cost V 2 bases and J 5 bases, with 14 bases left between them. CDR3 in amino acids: CASSFPLGGDNEQFF. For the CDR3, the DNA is TGCGCCAGCAGCTTCCCCCTGGGGGGAGACAATGAGCAGTTCTTC.

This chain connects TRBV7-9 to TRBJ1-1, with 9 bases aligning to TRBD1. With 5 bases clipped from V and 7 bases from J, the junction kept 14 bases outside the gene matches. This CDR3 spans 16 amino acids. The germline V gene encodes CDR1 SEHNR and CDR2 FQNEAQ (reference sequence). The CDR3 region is CASSPPPQGASGEAFF. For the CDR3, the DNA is TGTGCCAGCAGCCCCCCCCCACAGGGGGCCAGCGGTGAAGCTTTCTTT. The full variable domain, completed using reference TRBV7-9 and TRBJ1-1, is DTGVSQNPRHKITKRGQNVTFRCDPISEHNRLYWYRQTLGQGPEFLTYFQNEAQLEKSRLLSDRFSAERPKGSFSTLEIQRTEQGDSAMYLCASSPPPQGASGEAFFGQGTRLTVV.

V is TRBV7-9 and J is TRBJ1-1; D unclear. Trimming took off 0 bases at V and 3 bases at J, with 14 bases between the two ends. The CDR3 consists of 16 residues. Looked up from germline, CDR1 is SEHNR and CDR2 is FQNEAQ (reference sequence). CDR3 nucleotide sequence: TGTGCCAGCAGCTTAGCGGTTTGGGCGTGGGACACTGAAGCTTTCTTT. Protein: CASSLAVWAWDTEAFF.

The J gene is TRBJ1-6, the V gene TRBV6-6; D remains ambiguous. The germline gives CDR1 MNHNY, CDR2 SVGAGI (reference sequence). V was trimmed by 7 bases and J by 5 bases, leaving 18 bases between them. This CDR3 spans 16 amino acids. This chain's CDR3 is CASTEPGVGDNSPLHF. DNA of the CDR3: TGTGCCAGCACAGAACCCGGGGTGGGAGATAATTCACCCCTCCACTTT.

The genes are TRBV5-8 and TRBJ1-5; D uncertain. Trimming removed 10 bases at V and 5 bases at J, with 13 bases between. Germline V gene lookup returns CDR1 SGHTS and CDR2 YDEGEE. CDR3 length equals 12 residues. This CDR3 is CAGGSDDQPQHF. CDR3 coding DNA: TGTGCCGGAGGGAGTGATGATCAGCCCCAGCATTTT.

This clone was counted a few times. CDR3 sequence: CASSSAMPLTDTQYF. In DNA, the CDR3 is TGTGCCAGCAGCTCCGCCATGCCACTCACAGATACGCAGTATTTT. This chain uses TRBV7-9 with TRBJ2-3; D is unclear. V was shortened by 4 bases and J by 2 bases, with 13 bases between the two germline ends. The CDR3 spans 15 residues. CDR1 and CDR2 from the germline V gene are SEHNR and FQNEAQ (reference sequence).

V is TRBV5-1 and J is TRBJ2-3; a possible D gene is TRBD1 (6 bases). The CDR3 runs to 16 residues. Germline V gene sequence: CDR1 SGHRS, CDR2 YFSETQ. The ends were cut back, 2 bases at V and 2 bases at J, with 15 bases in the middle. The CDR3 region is CASSFLAGEFTDTQYF. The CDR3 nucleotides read TGCGCCAGCAGCTTTTTGGCAGGGGAATTCACAGATACGCAGTATTTT.

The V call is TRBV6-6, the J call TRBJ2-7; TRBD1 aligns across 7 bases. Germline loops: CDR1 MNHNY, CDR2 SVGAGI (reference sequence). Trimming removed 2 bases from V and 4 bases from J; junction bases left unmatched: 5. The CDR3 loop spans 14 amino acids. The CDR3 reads CASSYEGAGYEQYF. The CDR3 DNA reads TGTGCCAGCAGTTACGAGGGGGCTGGGTACGAGCAGTACTTC.

The CDR3 DNA is TGTGCCAGCAGTTCCACCCCCGGGGTAGCGGGGGGAAGAACCTACAATGAGCAGTTCTTC. Amino acid sequence: CASSSTPGVAGGRTYNEQFF. V and J are TRBV28 and TRBJ2-1, with TRBD2 matching 10 bases. This CDR3 is 20 amino acids long. Germline values: CDR1 MDHEN, CDR2 SYDVKM. The trim removed 4 bases at V and 2 bases at J, leaving 17 bases unmatched.